One sample yielded the 20 T cell receptor beta chains listed below, sequenced in a study of T cell repertoires in aging, cancer and after chemotherapy. Amplification of TCR beta used genomic DNA extracted from peripheral blood. Rearranged V-D-J TRB sequences were amplified with a mixed TRB-A/B primer pool. TCRdb reanalysed the multiplex PCR reads using MiXCR and keeps one entry per CDR3 protein. The table records 6,000 to 9,000 distinct CDR3 sequences, around two fifths of them present only once. Material: blood. These receptors all stem from a human donor in good health.

The rearrangement links TRBV19 to TRBJ2-2; tentatively, D is TRBD2 (5 bases). The CDR3 contains 11 residues. Per the germline V gene, CDR1 is LNHDA and CDR2 is SQIVND (reference sequence). CDR3 bases: TGTGTTAGTAGCGTTGTCGGGGAGCTGTTTTTT. It translates to CVSSVVGELFF.

This clonotype was detected a few times. The genes are TRBV6-2 or TRBV6-3 and TRBJ2-7; 7 bases are shared with TRBD1. Germline CDR1 reads MNHEY; CDR2 reads SVGEGT. The CDR3 has 14 amino acids. V was clipped by 4 bases and J by 3 bases; unmatched bases: 6. CDR3 in DNA: TGTGCCAGCAGTTCGGCAGGGGGAAGCTACGAGCAGTACTTC. Amino acid sequence: CASSSAGGSYEQYF.

V usage is TRBV12-3 or TRBV12-4 and J usage is TRBJ2-2; the D gene is possibly TRBD2 (5 bases). The CDR3 has 14 residues. V gave up 2 bases and J gave up 6 bases, with 10 bases separating them. CDR3 residues: CASSLFGEPGELFF. The CDR3 DNA reads as TGTGCCAGCAGTTTATTCGGGGAACCCGGGGAGCTGTTTTTT.

The J gene is TRBJ1-4, the V gene TRBV20-1; D gene uncertain. V shed 6 bases and J shed 7 bases, with 15 bases lying between them. Germline CDR1 and CDR2: DFQATT and SNEGSKA (reference sequence). The CDR3 consists of 13 residues. This chain's CDR3 is CSAQSGISEKLFF. The CDR3 DNA follows: TGCAGTGCCCAGAGCGGGATAAGTGAAAAACTGTTTTTT.

The CDR3 sequence is CASSYSGSNQPQHF. The CDR3 bases are TGTGCCAGCAGTTACTCGGGCAGCAATCAGCCCCAGCATTTT. This chain uses TRBV6-2 or TRBV6-3 with TRBJ1-5; D is ambiguous. V gave up 0 bases and J gave up 1 base, with 4 bases separating them. CDR1 and CDR2 (germline): MNHEY, SVGEGT. The CDR3 totals 14 residues.

This sequence joins TRBV5-6 and TRBJ2-3, with 10 bases aligning to TRBD2. The CDR3 loop spans 16 amino acids. The junction had 12 bases not matched to a gene; V was cut back by 5 bases and J by 6 bases. CDR1 is SGHDT, CDR2 YYEEEE, per germline. CDR3 protein: CASRPIGAGGQDTQYF. DNA of the CDR3: TGTGCCAGCAGACCAATCGGAGCGGGGGGGCAGGATACGCAGTATTTT.

The chain carries TRBV5-5 and TRBJ2-3; D unclear. Germline V gives CDR1 SGHKS, CDR2 YYEKEE (reference sequence). The CDR3 extends over 15 amino acids. V was trimmed by 4 bases and J by 2 bases, leaving 14 bases between them. The CDR3 reads CASSQEVSLTDTQYF. The CDR3 nucleotides read TGTGCCAGCAGCCAAGAGGTTAGTCTCACAGATACGCAGTATTTT.

In DNA form, the CDR3 reads TGTGCCAGCAGTATGTGGGGGGCGAACACCGGGGAGCTGTTTTTT. Protein: CASSMWGANTGELFF. The V call is TRBV6-5, the J call TRBJ2-2; possible D gene TRBD2, 6 bases. The CDR3 spans 15 residues. Germline-derived CDR1 and CDR2 are MNHEY and SVGAGI. V gave up 5 bases and J gave up 0 bases, with 10 bases separating them.

The rearrangement joins TRBV2 to TRBJ2-3, with 8 positions matching TRBD2. Germline loops: CDR1 SNHLY, CDR2 FYNNEI. V lost 6 bases and J lost 0; bases outside the gene matches: 2. The CDR3 totals 14 residues. This chain's CDR3 is CASRGLVSTDTQYF. The CDR3 DNA reads as TGTGCCAGCAGGGGACTAGTCAGCACAGATACGCAGTATTTT.

The chain uses TRBV5-1 and TRBJ2-6, with D hard to call. CDR1 is SGHRS and CDR2 is YFSETQ in the germline V gene. V lost 6 bases to trimming and J lost 4 bases, with 17 bases between them. CDR3 size: 16 residues. The chain's CDR3 is CASTLYSVSGANVLTF. The CDR3 nucleotides read TGCGCCAGCACCCTGTACTCGGTTTCGGGGGCCAACGTCCTGACTTTC.

A note on this clonotype: The junction differs from germline at one of its ends, possibly a read error. In DNA form, the CDR3 reads TGTGCCCGCAGGCCCCGAGGATACACCGGGGAGCTGTTTTTT. Encoded protein: CARRPRGYTGELFF. The gene calls are TRBV11-1 and TRBJ2-2; the D is unclear. CDR1 is SGHAT and CDR2 is FQDESV in the germline V gene (reference sequence). This CDR3 is built from 14 residues.

This clonotype was seen more than once but under ten times. The chain recombines TRBV6-5 with TRBJ2-7; 7 bases agree with TRBD1. The J segment lost 6 bases and the V segment lost 5 bases, leaving 7 bases of the junction unmatched. This CDR3 has 13 residues. Germline V gene sequence: CDR1 MNHEY, CDR2 SVGAGI. CDR3 sequence: CASSHDRAREQYF. DNA of the CDR3: TGTGCCAGCAGTCACGACAGGGCGCGCGAGCAGTACTTC.

This clonotype is deemed medium-sized. V gene TRBV29-1 combines with J gene TRBJ2-4; D is unclear. V lost 4 bases and J 0 bases, leaving 13 bases between the germline ends. Germline V gives CDR1 SQVTM, CDR2 ANQGSEA. The CDR3 is made up of 15 amino acids. CDR3 region: CSVVKVRLAKNIQYF. CDR3 nucleotide sequence: TGCAGCGTTGTGAAGGTTAGACTAGCCAAAAACATTCAGTACTTC.

This clonotype was picked up a small number of times. This rearrangement joins TRBV5-6 to TRBJ1-4; no clear D gene. This CDR3 has 14 residues. From germline, CDR1 is SGHDT and CDR2 YYEEEE. V was pared by 3 bases and J by 5 bases, with 11 bases between. The CDR3 DNA sequence: TGTGCCAGCAGCTCGGAAGACTGGAATGAAAAACTGTTTTTT. This translates into CASSSEDWNEKLFF.

This chain links TRBV6-1 with TRBJ2-7, with 9 bases aligning to TRBD1. This CDR3 has 14 amino acids. Trimming took 1 base from V and 2 from J; bases not matched to a gene: 0. Germline CDR1 MNHNS, CDR2 SASEGT. Here the CDR3 reads CASSEGQGAYEQYF. DNA of the CDR3: TGTGCCAGCAGTGAAGGACAGGGGGCCTACGAGCAGTACTTC.

This clonotype is medium-sized (0.01 to 0.1%). The chain is built from TRBV19 and TRBJ2-3; D is uncertain. CDR1 LNHDA and CDR2 SQIVND come from the germline V gene (reference sequence). CDR3 length: 15 amino acids. Trimming took 3 bases from V and 0 from J, leaving 10 bases between them. In DNA form, the CDR3 reads TGTGCCAGTAGTATCGGCAGAGCTAGCACAGATACGCAGTATTTT. As protein: CASSIGRASTDTQYF.

This clonotype is termed medium-sized. The chain joins TRBV19 to TRBJ2-5, with 8 nucleotides matching TRBD2. V shed 0 bases and J 5 bases; nucleotides not matched to a gene: 5. The CDR3 totals 15 residues. Germline V gives CDR1 LNHDA, CDR2 SQIVND (reference sequence). The CDR3 protein is CASSIDPTGGETQYF. In nucleotides, the CDR3 is TGTGCCAGTAGTATAGATCCCACGGGGGGGGAGACCCAGTACTTC.

This clonotype is termed medium-sized. This chain uses TRBV13 with TRBJ2-3; D call uncertain. CDR3 length: 12 residues. Looked up from germline, CDR1 is PRHDT and CDR2 is FYEKMQ (reference sequence). V was pared by 5 bases and J by 2 bases, with 5 bases between. The CDR3: CASSASTDTQYF. The CDR3 nucleotides read TGTGCCAGCAGCGCTTCCACAGATACGCAGTATTTT.

A remark on this clonotype: At one boundary the junction diverges from the germline segment, which might be a read error. The J gene is TRBJ1-6, the V gene TRBV6-1; 7 positions match TRBD1. Germline V gene sequence: CDR1 MNHNS, CDR2 SASEGT. This CDR3 comprises 15 residues. The CDR3 DNA is TGTGACAGCAGTCCATTAGGGGGCTCCGGATCACCCCTCCACTTT. The encoded protein is CDSSPLGGSGSPLHF.

The genes are TRBV18 and TRBJ2-1, with 10 bases identical to TRBD2. CDR1 and CDR2 from the germline V gene are KGHSH and LQKENI. This CDR3 spans 14 amino acids. V lost 7 bases, J lost 4 bases, and 4 bases stayed unmatched. For the CDR3, the DNA is TGTGCCAGCTTTGGACTAGCGGATTACAATGAGCAGTTCTTC. Its translation: CASFGLADYNEQFF.